The 20 T cell receptor beta chains below come from one sample, sequenced in a study of blood T cell repertoires in COVID-19. Repertoires were generated with immunoSEQ multiplex PCR, while TCRdb's copy carries only in-frame clones and drops some. The sample yields approximately 150,000 clones, roughly nine tenths seen once. The sequenced sample consisted of peripheral blood. These receptors came from a human donor in a cohort sampled during active COVID-19.

The CDR3 DNA reads as TGTGCCACCAGCAGAGATAGAAACAATGAGCAGTTCTTC. It encodes CATSRDRNNEQFF. The chain uses TRBV15 and TRBJ2-1; no clear D gene. Between the trimmed V and J ends, which lost 0 bases and 5 bases, there was a span of 5 bases. The length of the CDR3 is 13 residues. Germline V CDR1 and CDR2: LNHNV, YYDKDF (reference sequence). The whole variable domain, remainder taken from reference TRBV15 and TRBJ2-1, is DAMVIQNPRYQVTQFGKPVTLSCSQTLNHNVMYWYQQKSSQAPKLLFHYYDKDFNNEADTPDNFQSRRPNTSFCFLDIRSPGLGDTAMYLCATSRDRNNEQFFGPGTRLTVL.

V usage is TRBV6-1 and J usage is TRBJ2-4; 9 positions agree with TRBD1. The length of the CDR3 is 15 residues. Germline trimming cut 1 base from V and 3 bases from J; bases unmatched to any gene: 1. Germline loops: CDR1 MNHNS, CDR2 SASEGT. The CDR3 DNA sequence: TGTGCCAGCAGTGAAGGGACAGGGGTCAAAAACATTCAGTACTTC. Its translation is CASSEGTGVKNIQYF.

The chain joins TRBV5-1 to TRBJ2-7; the D is unclear. The CDR3 spans 14 residues. CDR1 is SGHRS, CDR2 YFSETQ, per germline. The V gene lost 0 bases and the J gene lost 4 bases, with 11 bases spanning the gap. The CDR3 loop is CASSLAGTPYEQYF. The CDR3, as DNA: TGCGCCAGCAGCTTGGCTGGCACCCCTTACGAGCAGTACTTC. Complete variable domain (other parts from reference TRBV5-1 and TRBJ2-7): KAGVTQTPRYLIKTRGQQVTLSCSPISGHRSVSWYQQTPGQGLQFLFEYFSETQRNKGNFPGRFSGRQFSNSRSEMNVSTLELGDSALYLCASSLAGTPYEQYFGPGTRLTVT.

The chain combines TRBV11-2 with TRBJ2-3; maybe TRBD1 (6 bases). The CDR3 contains 16 residues. Trimming cost V 5 bases and J 0 bases, with 15 bases left between them. In germline, CDR1 is SGHAT, CDR2 FQNNGV. The CDR3 sequence is CASSEVAGASTDTQYF. In DNA form, the CDR3 reads TGTGCCAGCAGCGAGGTGGCAGGGGCTAGCACAGATACGCAGTATTTT.

The V call is TRBV7-2, the J call TRBJ2-7; 7 positions agree with TRBD1. The CDR3 covers 17 residues. J lost 2 bases, V lost 1 base, and 11 bases had no gene match. The V gene's germline CDR1 is SGHTA and CDR2 FQGNSA. CDR3 sequence (DNA): TGTGCCAGCAGCTTAGTAGGGACCGGGACAGCCACCTACGAGCAGTACTTC. Its translation: CASSLVGTGTATYEQYF.

The chain couples TRBV19 to TRBJ1-1; 7 nucleotides agree with TRBD1. The length of the CDR3 is 13 residues. Losses at the gene ends were 6 bases for V and 8 bases for J; bases not matched to a gene: 9. Germline values: CDR1 LNHDA, CDR2 SQIVND (reference sequence). CDR3: CASRDERQGEAFF. The DNA of the CDR3 is TGTGCCAGTAGGGACGAAAGACAGGGCGAAGCTTTCTTT.

The chain combines TRBV10-3 with TRBJ2-2; 9 bases map to TRBD2. CDR1 and CDR2 from the germline V gene are ENHRY and SYGVKD. V was clipped by 5 bases and J by 3 bases; unmatched bases: 7. The CDR3 loop spans 16 amino acids. CDR3 region: CAISLRGGLDTGELFF. The CDR3 DNA sequence: TGTGCCATCAGTCTGCGGGGGGGCCTTGACACCGGGGAGCTGTTTTTT.

The chain couples TRBV5-4 to TRBJ2-7; D uncertain. The CDR3 consists of 14 residues. Trimming shortened V by 0 bases and J by 1 base, and 8 bases separated the two germline ends. Germline loops: CDR1 SGHNT, CDR2 YYREEE (reference sequence). Written as DNA, the CDR3 is TGTGCCAGCAGCTTGGACAGTCTTTCCTACGAGCAGTACTTC. Translation: CASSLDSLSYEQYF. The full variable domain, in which reference TRBV5-4 and TRBJ2-7 provide the parts outside the CDR3, is ETGVTQSPTHLIKTRGQQVTLRCSSQSGHNTVSWYQQALGQGPQFIFQYYREEENGRGNFPPRFSGLQFPNYSSELNVNALELDDSALYLCASSLDSLSYEQYFGPGTRLTVT.

This clone was observed a handful of times. The CDR3 nucleotides read TGTGCCAGCAGTGTCTTCCCGAGCGACTCACCCCTCCACTTT. Encoded protein: CASSVFPSDSPLHF. The genes are TRBV2 and TRBJ1-6, with D unclear. V was shortened by 4 bases and J by 10 bases, with 14 bases between the two germline ends. CDR3 length equals 14 residues. Germline V gene data show CDR1 as SNHLY and CDR2 as FYNNEI.

The chain links TRBV5-1 to TRBJ2-1, with 8 positions matching TRBD2. The length of the CDR3 is 16 residues. V shed 2 bases and J 7 bases; nucleotides not matched to a gene: 11. CDR1 SGHRS and CDR2 YFSETQ come from the germline V gene. CDR3 nucleotides: TGCGCCAGCAGCTTTTCAGCGGGGGTGGTGCGAAATGAGCAGTTCTTC. Translated: CASSFSAGVVRNEQFF.

The V and J genes are TRBV5-1 and TRBJ1-1; 11 bases agree with TRBD1. The germline V gene has CDR1 SGHRS and CDR2 YFSETQ. The trim removed 1 base at V and 3 bases at J, leaving 5 bases unmatched. The CDR3 length is 16 residues. CDR3 in DNA: TGCGCCAGCAGCTTGAGGACAGGGGGCTTAGACACTGAAGCTTTCTTT. It translates to CASSLRTGGLDTEAFF.

The V gene is TRBV6-5, the J gene TRBJ2-2; possible D gene TRBD2, 5 bases. Germline CDR1 is MNHEY and CDR2 is SVGAGI. The CDR3 covers 15 residues. The ends were cut back, 0 bases at V and 4 bases at J, with 9 bases in the middle. The CDR3: CASSYSWEPTGELFF. The CDR3 DNA follows: TGTGCCAGCAGTTACTCGTGGGAGCCCACCGGGGAGCTGTTTTTT.

Worth noting for this clone: The same CDR3 is also encoded by other DNA sequences in this sample. This chain connects TRBV6-2 or TRBV6-3 to TRBJ1-4, with 10 bases matching TRBD1. After removal of 1 base from V and 8 bases from J, the junction contained 4 bases not matched to a gene. This CDR3 is built from 15 residues. In germline, CDR1 is MNHEY, CDR2 SVGEGT. CDR3 residues: CASSYLGQGNEKLFF. CDR3 nucleotides: TGTGCCAGCAGTTACTTGGGACAGGGGAACGAAAAACTGTTTTTT.

V and J are TRBV13 and TRBJ2-7; possible D gene TRBD2, 5 bases. Germline V lookup: CDR1 PRHDT, CDR2 FYEKMQ (reference sequence). The CDR3 length is 12 residues. The V end lost 5 bases, the J end lost 7 bases, and 12 bases lay between the germline ends. DNA for the CDR3: TGTGCCAGCAGCCCTCCGGGGAAGGAGCAGTACTTC. Translating it yields CASSPPGKEQYF. Using reference TRBV13 and TRBJ2-7 for the parts outside the CDR3, the full variable domain is AAGVIQSPRHLIKEKRETATLKCYPIPRHDTVYWYQQGPGQDPQFLISFYEKMQSDKGSIPDRFSAQQFSDYHSELNMSSLELGDSALYFCASSPPGKEQYFGPGTRLTVT.

This chain connects TRBV7-2 to TRBJ2-7, with 8 bases matching TRBD2. CDR1 is SGHTA, CDR2 FQGNSA, per germline. Trimming cost V 3 bases and J 2 bases; bases outside gene matches: 3. The CDR3 consists of 14 residues. CDR3 loop: CASSLNGGAYEQYF. The DNA for the CDR3 is TGTGCCAGCAGCTTGAACGGGGGGGCCTACGAGCAGTACTTC.

This chain links TRBV7-2 with TRBJ1-5; D is perhaps TRBD1 (5 bases). The germline gives CDR1 SGHTA, CDR2 FQGNSA. The CDR3 contains 16 residues. Trimming removed 1 base from V and 0 bases from J, with 10 bases in between. The CDR3 DNA sequence: TGTGCCAGCAGCTTAGTAAGCGACAGTAGCAATCAGCCCCAGCATTTT. Translation: CASSLVSDSSNQPQHF.

This sequence joins TRBV5-1 and TRBJ2-7, with TRBD1 identical over 8 bases. This CDR3 is built from 15 residues. CDR1 is SGHRS and CDR2 is YFSETQ in the germline V gene. Trimming at V came to 0 bases and at J to 3 bases, leaving 5 bases not matched to a gene. The CDR3 sequence is CASSLGQGSDYEQYF. The CDR3 nucleotides are TGCGCCAGCAGCTTGGGACAGGGGTCCGACTACGAGCAGTACTTC.

The J gene is TRBJ2-2, the V gene TRBV12-3 or TRBV12-4, with D unresolved. V was pared by 1 base and J by 6 bases, with 6 bases between. This CDR3 spans 13 amino acids. The CDR3 sequence: CASSLVSPGELFF. In DNA form, the CDR3 reads TGTGCCAGCAGTTTAGTCTCTCCCGGGGAGCTGTTTTTT.

The genes are TRBV5-1 and TRBJ2-3; D possibly corresponds to TRBD2 (6 bases). CDR1 and CDR2 from the germline V gene are SGHRS and YFSETQ. V was shortened by 0 bases and J by 0 bases, with 8 bases between the two germline ends. CDR3 length equals 15 residues. The DNA of the CDR3 is TGCGCCAGCAGCTTGGCTAGCGCGAGCACAGATACGCAGTATTTT. As protein: CASSLASASTDTQYF.

The CDR3 nucleotides are TGCGCCAGCAGCCGGGGACAGCCTGGAAACACCATATATTTT. Encoded protein: CASSRGQPGNTIYF. The V and J genes are TRBV5-1 and TRBJ1-3; 7 bases agree with TRBD1. V gave up 4 bases and J gave up 2 bases; unmatched junction bases: 3. The CDR3 has 14 amino acids. Germline V CDR1 and CDR2: SGHRS, YFSETQ.